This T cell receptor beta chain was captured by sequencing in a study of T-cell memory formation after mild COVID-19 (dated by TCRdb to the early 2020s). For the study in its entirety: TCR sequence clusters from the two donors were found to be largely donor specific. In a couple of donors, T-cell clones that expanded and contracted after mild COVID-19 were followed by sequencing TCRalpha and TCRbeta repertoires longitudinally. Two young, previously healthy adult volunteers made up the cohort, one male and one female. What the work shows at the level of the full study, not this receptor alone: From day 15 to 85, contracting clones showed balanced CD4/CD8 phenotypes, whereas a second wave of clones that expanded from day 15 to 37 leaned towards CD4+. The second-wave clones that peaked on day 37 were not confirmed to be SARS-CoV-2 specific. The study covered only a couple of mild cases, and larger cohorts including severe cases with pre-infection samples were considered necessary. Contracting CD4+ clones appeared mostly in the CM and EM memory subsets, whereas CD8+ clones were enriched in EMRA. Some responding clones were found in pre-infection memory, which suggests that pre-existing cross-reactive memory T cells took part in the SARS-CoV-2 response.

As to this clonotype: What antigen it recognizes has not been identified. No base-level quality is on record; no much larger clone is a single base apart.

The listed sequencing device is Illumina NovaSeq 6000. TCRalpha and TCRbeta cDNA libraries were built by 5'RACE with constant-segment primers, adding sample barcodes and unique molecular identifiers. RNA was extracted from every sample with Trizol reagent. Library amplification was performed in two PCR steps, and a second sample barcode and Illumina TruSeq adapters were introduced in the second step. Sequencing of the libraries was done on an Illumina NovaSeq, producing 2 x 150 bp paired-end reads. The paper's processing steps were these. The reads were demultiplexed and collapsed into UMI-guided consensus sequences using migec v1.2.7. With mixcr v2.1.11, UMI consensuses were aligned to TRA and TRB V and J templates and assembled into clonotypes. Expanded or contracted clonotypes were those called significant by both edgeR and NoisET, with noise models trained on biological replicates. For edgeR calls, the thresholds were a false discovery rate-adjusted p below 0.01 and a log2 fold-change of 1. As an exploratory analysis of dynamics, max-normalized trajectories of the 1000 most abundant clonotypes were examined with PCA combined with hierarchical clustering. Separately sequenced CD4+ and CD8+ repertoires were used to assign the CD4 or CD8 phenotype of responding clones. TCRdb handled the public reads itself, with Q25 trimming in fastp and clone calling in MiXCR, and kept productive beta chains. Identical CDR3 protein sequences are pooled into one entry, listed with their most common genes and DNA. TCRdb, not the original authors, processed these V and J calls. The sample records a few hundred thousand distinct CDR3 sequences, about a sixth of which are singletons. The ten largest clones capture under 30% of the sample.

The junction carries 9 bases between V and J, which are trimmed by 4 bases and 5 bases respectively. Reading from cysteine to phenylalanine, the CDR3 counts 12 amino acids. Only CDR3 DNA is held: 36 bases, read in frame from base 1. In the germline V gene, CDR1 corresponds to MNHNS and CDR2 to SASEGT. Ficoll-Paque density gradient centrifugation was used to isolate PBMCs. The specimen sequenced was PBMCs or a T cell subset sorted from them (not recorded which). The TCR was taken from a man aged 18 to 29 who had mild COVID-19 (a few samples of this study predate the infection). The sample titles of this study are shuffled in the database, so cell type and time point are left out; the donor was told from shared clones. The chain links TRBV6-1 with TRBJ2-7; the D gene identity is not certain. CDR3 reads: CASSAQGNEQYF. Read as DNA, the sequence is TGTGCCAGCAGTGCTCAAGGGAACGAGCAGTACTTC.